This is a list of T cell receptor beta chains from one sample in a study of blood T cell repertoires in COVID-19. Here immunoSEQ multiplex PCR was the method, and the copy in TCRdb shows in-frame clones only, minus some. The table has 84,000 or so clones, under 85% seen once; the top ten hold about 29%. The sample comprised peripheral blood. Every receptor here comes from a woman older than 75 with acute or convalescent COVID-19. Both conserved end residues are trimmed from each CDR3. Each record gives: CDR3 length, J gene, V gene, CDR3 protein.

>13|TRBJ2-7|TRBV5-8
ASSLSPGPFYEQY
>13|TRBJ2-1|TRBV18
ASSLTTDSYNEQF
>12|TRBJ2-1|TRBV13
ASSSSGLAGDPF
>15|TRBJ2-7|TRBV4-2
ASSQHRASGSSYEQY
>12|TRBJ1-2|TRBV5-1
ASSLDRAGYGYT
>12|TRBJ1-2|TRBV5-1
ASTPGQGNYGYT
>12|TRBJ2-3|TRBV7-9
ASSFSGSADTQY
>14|TRBJ1-1|TRBV7-9
ASSLSAGGRGTEAF
>11|TRBJ2-5|TRBV5-8
ASSFNRGETQY
>13|TRBJ2-1|TRBV18
ASSHSGGQYNEQF
>13|TRBJ2-1|TRBV11-2
ASSQWTGGRGEQF
>10|TRBJ2-7|TRBV5-4
ASSPGGRVEY
>12|TRBJ2-7|TRBV7-7
ASSQGTSGYEQY
>12|TRBJ1-1|TRBV5-1
ASSLEFKETEAF
>11|TRBJ1-1|TRBV27
ASSLSGYTEAF
>14|TRBJ1-2|TRBV7-2
ASSLGVPGTNYGYT
>15|TRBJ2-1|TRBV24-1
ATSDLRGKSPYNEQF
>13|TRBJ2-3|TRBV7-2
ASSLAGYSPDTQY
>13|TRBJ2-2|TRBV7-9
AVGSGRANTGELF
>10|TRBJ1-1|TRBV7-9
ASSLGTAEAF
>10|TRBJ1-1|TRBV6-6
ASSSIGTEAF